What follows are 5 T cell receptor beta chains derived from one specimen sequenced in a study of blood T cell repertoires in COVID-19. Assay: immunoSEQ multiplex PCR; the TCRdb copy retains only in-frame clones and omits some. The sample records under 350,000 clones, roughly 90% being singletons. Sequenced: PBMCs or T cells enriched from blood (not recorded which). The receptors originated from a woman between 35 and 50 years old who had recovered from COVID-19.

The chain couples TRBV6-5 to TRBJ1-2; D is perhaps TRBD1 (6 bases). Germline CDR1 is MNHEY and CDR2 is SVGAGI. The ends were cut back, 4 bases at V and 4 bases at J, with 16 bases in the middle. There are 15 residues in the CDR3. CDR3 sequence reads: CASSSGGHVGYGYTF. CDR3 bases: TGTGCCAGCAGTTCCGGGGGGCACGTTGGCTATGGCTACACCTTC.

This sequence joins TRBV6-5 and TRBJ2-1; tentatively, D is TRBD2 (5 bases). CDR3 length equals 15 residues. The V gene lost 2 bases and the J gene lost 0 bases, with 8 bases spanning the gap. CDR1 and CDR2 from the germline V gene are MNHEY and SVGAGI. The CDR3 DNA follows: TGTGCCAGCAGTTACGAAGGGAGCTCCTACAATGAGCAGTTCTTC. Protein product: CASSYEGSSYNEQFF.

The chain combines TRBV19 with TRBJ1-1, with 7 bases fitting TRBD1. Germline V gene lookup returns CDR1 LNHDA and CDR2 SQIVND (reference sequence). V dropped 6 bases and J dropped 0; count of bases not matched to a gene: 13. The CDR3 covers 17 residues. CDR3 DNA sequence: TGTGCCAGTAGGCAGGGGGTGGCTGGACAGGTGAACACTGAAGCTTTCTTT. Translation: CASRQGVAGQVNTEAFF.

The CDR3 DNA reads as TGTGCCAGCACCCAGGGGACCTATGGCTACACCTTC. Translating it yields CASTQGTYGYTF. The genes are TRBV12-3 or TRBV12-4 and TRBJ1-2; TRBD1 might be the D (6 bases). Deletions cut 7 bases from V and 4 bases from J, with 10 bases between. The length of the CDR3 is 12 residues.

In DNA, the CDR3 is TGTGCCAGCATGGACAGGGGTTATAGCAATCAGCCCCAGCATTTT. It yields the protein CASMDRGYSNQPQHF. The chain has TRBV27 and TRBJ1-5, with 9 bases matching TRBD1. Trimming cost V 7 bases and J 0 bases; bases outside gene matches: 4. The CDR3 loop spans 15 amino acids. In germline, CDR1 is MNHEY, CDR2 SMNVEV (reference sequence).